Listed below are T cell receptor beta chains from one sample, sequenced in a study of T cells in tumors after PD-1 blockade. Sequencing used immunoSEQ multiplex PCR; TCRdb keeps in-frame clones, though not all of them. The sample contains 15,000 to 20,000 clones, around 85% of which appear only once. Sequencing used PBMCs, obtained after anti-PD-1 therapy. Receptors were obtained from a human donor with advanced basal cell or squamous cell carcinoma (not recorded which). The CDR3 runs from the conserved cysteine through the conserved F or W. Fields, in order: CDR3 protein, CDR3 DNA, V gene, clone size, J gene, D gene. D genes are given only for firm matches. A row's size may be missing; if present it is once, few, many or a size class.

CASSAGGNQPQHF | TGTGCCAGTAGTGCGGGGGGGAATCAGCCCCAGCATTTT | TRBV19 | . | TRBJ1-5 | .
CASSLYLRGGSVDTDTQYF | TGTGCCAGCAGCCTCTATCTTAGGGGTGGTAGCGTGGACACAGATACGCAGTATTTT | TRBV5-6 | . | TRBJ2-3 | .
CAISEAQHNEKLFF | TGTGCCATCAGTGAGGCACAGCATAATGAAAAACTGTTTTTT | TRBV10-3 | . | TRBJ1-4 | .
CASSTVPSLAKNIQYF | TGTGCCAGTAGCACTGTTCCGTCCCTAGCCAAAAACATTCAGTACTTC | TRBV19 | . | TRBJ2-4 | .
CASRLQGIGNTEAFF | TGTGCCAGCAGACTACAGGGGATAGGGAACACTGAAGCTTTCTTT | TRBV2 | . | TRBJ1-1 | TRBD1
CASSQGEVRKLFF | TGTGCCAGCAGCCAAGGGGAGGTTCGAAAACTGTTTTTT | TRBV7-9 | . | TRBJ1-4 | .
CASSPRLSSGANVLTF | TGTGCCAGTAGTCCCCGACTGTCCTCTGGGGCCAACGTCCTGACTTTC | TRBV19 | . | TRBJ2-6 | .
CASSQQGSGYYSNQPQHF | TGCGCCAGCAGCCAGCAAGGATCCGGTTACTATAGCAATCAGCCCCAGCATTTT | TRBV4-1 | . | TRBJ1-5 | .
CASSYEGHSSGANVLTF | TGCGCCAGCAGCTATGAGGGACATTCCTCTGGGGCCAACGTCCTGACTTTC | TRBV5-1 | . | TRBJ2-6 | .
CASSPQGAEGYTF | TGTGCCAGCAGCCCACAGGGGGCCGAAGGCTACACCTTC | TRBV9 | . | TRBJ1-2 | TRBD1
CASTLLGDEQYF | TGTGCCAGCACCCTTCTCGGGGACGAGCAGTACTTC | TRBV5-8 | . | TRBJ2-7 | .
CASRLGLNSPYGYTF | TGTGCCAGCAGATTGGGACTTAACTCCCCCTATGGCTACACCTTC | TRBV27 | . | TRBJ1-2 | .
CASSISGMGNQPQHF | TGTGCCAGTAGTATATCGGGTATGGGCAATCAGCCCCAGCATTTT | TRBV19 | hyperexpanded | TRBJ1-5 | .
CASSDSLAFYEQYF | TGTGCCAGCAGTGATAGCTTGGCCTTTTACGAGCAGTACTTC | TRBV2 | few | TRBJ2-7 | .
CASSLVSGGNEQFF | TGTGCCAGCAGCTTAGTATCCGGAGGCAATGAGCAGTTCTTC | TRBV7-9 | . | TRBJ2-1 | .
CASSPREGKYEQYF | TGTGCCAGCAGCCCCAGGGAGGGGAAATACGAGCAGTACTTC | TRBV6-5 | . | TRBJ2-7 | TRBD2
CASSSPTGTDTQYF | TGTGCCAGCAGCTCCCCGACGGGGACAGATACGCAGTATTTT | TRBV7-9 | . | TRBJ2-3 | .
CASSEYALGPGRENTEAFF | TGCGCCAGCAGTGAGTACGCACTGGGACCGGGCAGGGAGAACACTGAAGCTTTCTTT | TRBV10-1 | . | TRBJ1-1 | .
CASSHRTGGDQPQHF | TGTGCCAGCAGCCACCGGACAGGGGGCGATCAGCCCCAGCATTTT | TRBV3-1/TRBV3-2 | once | TRBJ1-5 | TRBD1
CASSYNRGAWSQHF | TGTGCCAGCAGTTACAACAGGGGGGCCTGGTCCCAGCATTTT | TRBV6-5 | . | TRBJ1-5 | TRBD1
CASRGPGSGGQYF | TGTGCCAGCAGGGGCCCCGGGTCGGGGGGGCAGTACTTC | TRBV2 | . | TRBJ2-7 | TRBD2
CASSLAVGVSYEQYF | TGTGCCAGCAGCTTAGCTGTGGGGGTCTCCTACGAGCAGTACTTC | TRBV7-6 | once | TRBJ2-7 | .
CASSPLVPYEKLFF | TGTGCCAGCTCACCATTGGTGCCCTATGAAAAACTGTTTTTT | TRBV18 | . | TRBJ1-4 | .
CASSLERYNEQFF | TGTGCCAGCAGCTTAGAACGGTACAATGAGCAGTTCTTC | TRBV7-9 | . | TRBJ2-1 | .
CASSQAWELFF | TGTGCCAGCAGCCAAGCTTGGGAGCTGTTTTTT | TRBV3-1/TRBV3-2 | . | TRBJ2-2 | .
CASSLAASGGSSYEQYF | TGTGCCAGCAGCTTAGCGGCTAGCGGGGGCAGCTCCTACGAGCAGTACTTC | TRBV7-2 | . | TRBJ2-7 | TRBD2
CASSSYRTYVYGYTF | TGTGCCAGCAGCTCCTACAGGACCTATGTATATGGCTACACCTTC | TRBV5-6 | once | TRBJ1-2 | .